This section outlines one T cell receptor beta chain sequence together with its context. As yet, its antigen is unknown. TCRdb's copy holds only in-frame clones and misses some; the assay was immunoSEQ multiplex PCR. The table has about 76,000 clones, approximately 80% seen once. These data belong to a study of radiotherapy plus CTLA-4 blockade in lung cancer. Study as a whole: Among enrolled patients, 15% to 20% responded and 31% achieved disease control. Findings and limits, study-wide: Radiotherapy was combined with ipilimumab, and tumor-derived TCR clones then expanded in blood.

Participants had chemo-refractory metastatic non-small-cell lung cancer and were treated with focal radiation plus ipilimumab CTLA-4 blockade. The material sequenced was peripheral blood, taken from a patient treated with radiotherapy plus ipilimumab. The TCR comes from a human donor with non-small cell lung cancer who had stable disease on radiotherapy plus ipilimumab.

CDR3: CASSLGEITLFGELFF. As DNA, the CDR3 is TGCGCCAGCAGCTTGGGCGAAATCACACTTTTCGGGGAGCTGTTTTTT. The J gene is TRBJ2-2, the V gene TRBV5-1; D is undetermined. The CDR3 consists of 16 residues. V was pared by 0 bases and J by 7 bases, with 16 bases between. Germline-derived CDR1 and CDR2 are SGHRS and YFSETQ.